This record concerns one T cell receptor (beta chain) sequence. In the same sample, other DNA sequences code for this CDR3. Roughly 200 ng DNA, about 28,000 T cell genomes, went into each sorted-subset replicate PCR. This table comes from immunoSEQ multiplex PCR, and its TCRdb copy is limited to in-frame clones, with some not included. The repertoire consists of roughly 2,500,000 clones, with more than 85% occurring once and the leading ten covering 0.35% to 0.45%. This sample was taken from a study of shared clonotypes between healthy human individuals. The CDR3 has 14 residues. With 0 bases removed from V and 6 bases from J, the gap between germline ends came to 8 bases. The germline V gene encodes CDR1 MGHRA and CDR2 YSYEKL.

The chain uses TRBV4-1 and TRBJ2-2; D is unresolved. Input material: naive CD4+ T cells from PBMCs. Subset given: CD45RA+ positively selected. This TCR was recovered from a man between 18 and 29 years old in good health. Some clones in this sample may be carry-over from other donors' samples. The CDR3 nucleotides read TGCGCCAGCAGCCAAGAGGTACGGGCCGGGGAGCTGTTTTTT. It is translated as CASSQEVRAGELFF.